Shown below are 6 T cell receptor beta chains from a single sample sequenced in a study of cytomegalovirus exposure and HLA in healthy donors. The PCR made use of 60 Vbeta and 13 Jbeta primers. The table came from immunoSEQ multiplex PCR; TCRdb's copy has only in-frame clones and leaves some out. The sample lists roughly 230,000 clones, about 77% occurring once. The sequencing sample was made of PBMCs. The source of these receptors is a boy younger than 18 in good health and CMV-seronegative.

Turning to this clone: Other DNA sequences in this specimen translate into the identical CDR3. The chain links TRBV4-1 to TRBJ1-1; D remains unclear. The germline V gene encodes CDR1 MGHRA and CDR2 YSYEKL. This CDR3 is built from 11 residues. V dropped 1 base and J dropped 8 bases, with 5 bases sitting between them. CDR3 DNA sequence: TGCGCCAGCAGCCAAGGACTCGAAGCTTTCTTT. It codes for CASSQGLEAFF.

This clone was seen only once. V and J are TRBV6-4 and TRBJ1-2; D gene ambiguous. The ends were cut back, 2 bases at V and 1 base at J, with 8 bases in the middle. The germline V gene encodes CDR1 MRHNA and CDR2 SNTAGT. This CDR3 region has 14 residues. The CDR3 is CASSDGGSNYGYTF. The CDR3 DNA reads TGTGCCAGCAGTGACGGCGGCAGTAACTATGGCTACACCTTC.

The chain combines TRBV9 with TRBJ1-2, with TRBD1 matching 9 bases. CDR1 and CDR2 from the germline V gene are SGDLS and YYNGEE. Germline trimming cut 0 bases from V and 4 bases from J; bases unmatched to any gene: 7. This CDR3 comprises 16 residues. The CDR3 spells CASSVATGTGIYGYTF. The DNA for the CDR3 is TGTGCCAGCAGCGTAGCAACCGGGACAGGGATCTATGGCTACACCTTC.

This chain joins TRBV10-3 and TRBJ2-5, with D perhaps matching TRBD1 (6 bases). CDR1 and CDR2 (germline): ENHRY, SYGVKD. This CDR3 is built from 16 residues. V was pared by 10 bases and J by 4 bases, with 25 bases between. The chain's CDR3 is CATTFRGSVSGETQYF. CDR3 coding DNA: TGTGCCACGACGTTTAGGGGGAGTGTCTCCGGAGAGACCCAGTACTTC.

The chain links TRBV30 to TRBJ1-1, with D perhaps TRBD1 (5 bases). This CDR3 is built from 14 residues. CDR1 GTSNPN and CDR2 SVGIG come from the germline V gene (reference sequence). Trimming shortened V by 3 bases and J by 8 bases, and 19 bases separated the two germline ends. The CDR3 nucleotides are TGTGCCTGGAGCCGAAAATTGGGGCTACCAGAAGCTTTCTTT. Translation gives CAWSRKLGLPEAFF.

The CDR3 loop reads CASSLAAQASYEQYF. CDR3 DNA sequence: TGTGCCAGCAGCTTAGCGGCTCAAGCGTCCTACGAGCAGTACTTC. The chain is built from TRBV7-9 and TRBJ2-7; the D is unclear. Germline V gene lookup returns CDR1 SEHNR and CDR2 FQNEAQ (reference sequence). The CDR3 covers 15 residues. V lost 0 bases and J 1 base, leaving 10 bases between the germline ends.